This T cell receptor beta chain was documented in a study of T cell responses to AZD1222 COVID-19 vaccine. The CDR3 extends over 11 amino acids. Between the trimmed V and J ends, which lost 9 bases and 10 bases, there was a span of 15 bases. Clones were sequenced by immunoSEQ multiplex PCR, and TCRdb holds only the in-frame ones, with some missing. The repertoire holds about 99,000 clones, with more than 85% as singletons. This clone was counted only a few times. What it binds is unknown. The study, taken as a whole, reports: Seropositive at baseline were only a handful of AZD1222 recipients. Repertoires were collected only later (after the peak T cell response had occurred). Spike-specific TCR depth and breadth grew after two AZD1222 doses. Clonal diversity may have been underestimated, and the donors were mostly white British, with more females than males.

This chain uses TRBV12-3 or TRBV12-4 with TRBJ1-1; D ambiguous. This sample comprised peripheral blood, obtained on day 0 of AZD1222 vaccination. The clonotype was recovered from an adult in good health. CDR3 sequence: CASKRLGPAFF. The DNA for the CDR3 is TGTGCCAGTAAGCGTCTGGGTCCAGCTTTCTTT.